The clone carrying this T cell receptor beta chain was seen a few times. The antigen is unknown. The CDR3 totals 13 residues. V was cut by 5 bases and J by 7 bases, with 15 bases left in between. Looked up from germline, CDR1 is SGHTA and CDR2 is FQGNSA. This sample is part of a study of beta chain features in type 1 diabetes. Study at large: Sorted cells, more than 95,000,000 in number, were examined across all samples. Study-wide findings and caveats: In the patient group, naive, central memory and Treg TCRB repertoires seemed more alike than in the healthy donor group.

The authors reverse transcribed all of the isolated RNA, so sequencing captured expressed TCRB transcripts. Profiled with immunoSEQ multiplex PCR; TCRdb holds only in-frame clones, not every one. Of about 620,000 clones in the sample, roughly a sixth were seen once. Cell sorting via CD45RO/CCR7/CD25/CD127/CD95/CD27 was performed to obtain CD4+ naive, central memory, regulatory and stem cell-like memory cells. This chain joins TRBV7-2 and TRBJ2-7; tentatively, D is TRBD1 or TRBD2 (6 bases each). Sample: naive CD4+ T cells from blood. The TCR was taken from a man aged 18 to 29 in good health. This CDR3 reads CASSEKTGTEQYF. CDR3 nucleotide sequence: TGTGCCAGCAGCGAAAAAACAGGGACTGAGCAGTACTTC.